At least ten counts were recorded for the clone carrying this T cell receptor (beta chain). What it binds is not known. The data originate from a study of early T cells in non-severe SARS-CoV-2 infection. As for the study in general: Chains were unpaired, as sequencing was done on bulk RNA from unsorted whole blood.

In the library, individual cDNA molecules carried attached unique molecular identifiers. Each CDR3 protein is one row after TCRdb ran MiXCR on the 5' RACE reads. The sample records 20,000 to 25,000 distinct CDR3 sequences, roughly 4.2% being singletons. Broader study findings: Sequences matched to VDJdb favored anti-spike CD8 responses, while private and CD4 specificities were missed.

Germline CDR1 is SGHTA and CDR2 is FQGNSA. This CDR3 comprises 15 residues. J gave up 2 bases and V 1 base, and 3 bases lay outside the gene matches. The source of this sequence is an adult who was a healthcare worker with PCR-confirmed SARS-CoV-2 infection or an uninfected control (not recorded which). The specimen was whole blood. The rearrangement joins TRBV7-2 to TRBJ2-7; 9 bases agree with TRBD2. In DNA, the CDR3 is TGTGCCAGCAGCTTAGAACCTAGCGGGACCTACGAGCAGTACTTC. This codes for CASSLEPSGTYEQYF. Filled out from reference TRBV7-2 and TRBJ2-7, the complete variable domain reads GAGVSQSPSNKVTEKGKDVELRCDPISGHTALYWYRQSLGQGLEFLIYFQGNSAPDKSGLPSDRFSAERTGGSVSTLTIQRTQQEDSAVYLCASSLEPSGTYEQYFGPGTRLTVT.